The clone carrying this TCR beta chain was counted only a few times. This record belongs to a study of technical replicates of blood from several donors. TCRdb keeps only in-frame clones here, not all; method: immunoSEQ multiplex PCR. The table records roughly 81,000 clones, around 97% of them present only once. The sequencing sample was made of T cells isolated from PBMCs. The clonotype comes from a human donor in good health.

The CDR3 coding sequence is TGTGCCAGCAGGTCCCGGGACAGGGCCACTGAAGCTTTCTTT. Translation gives CASRSRDRATEAFF. The rearrangement links TRBV2 to TRBJ1-1; 9 bases agree with TRBD1. Losses at the gene ends were 6 bases for V and 4 bases for J; bases not matched to a gene: 6. In germline, CDR1 is SNHLY, CDR2 FYNNEI. The CDR3 runs 14 residues.